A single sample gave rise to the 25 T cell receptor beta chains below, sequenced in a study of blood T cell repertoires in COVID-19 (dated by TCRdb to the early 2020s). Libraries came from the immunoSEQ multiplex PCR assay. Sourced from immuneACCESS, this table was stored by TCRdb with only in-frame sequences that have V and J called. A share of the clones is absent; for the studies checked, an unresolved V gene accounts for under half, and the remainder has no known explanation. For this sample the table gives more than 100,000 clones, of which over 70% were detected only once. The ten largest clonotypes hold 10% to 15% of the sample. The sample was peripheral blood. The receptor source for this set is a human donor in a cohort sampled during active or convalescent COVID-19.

The CDR3 DNA is TGTGCCAGCAGGACAATCTATAATTCACCCCTCCACTTT. Translated: CASRTIYNSPLHF. This chain joins TRBV28 and TRBJ1-6; the D is unclear. Germline V gene lookup returns CDR1 MDHEN and CDR2 SYDVKM. Trimming stripped 6 bases from V and 3 bases from J, with 6 bases between. The CDR3 consists of 13 residues.

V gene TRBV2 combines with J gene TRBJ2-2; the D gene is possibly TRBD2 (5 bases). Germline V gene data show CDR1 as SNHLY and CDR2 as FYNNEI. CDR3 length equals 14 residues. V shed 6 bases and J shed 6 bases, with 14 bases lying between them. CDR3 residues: CASSRTQLSGELFF. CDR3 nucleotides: TGTGCCAGCAGCCGGACTCAGCTCTCCGGGGAGCTGTTTTTT.

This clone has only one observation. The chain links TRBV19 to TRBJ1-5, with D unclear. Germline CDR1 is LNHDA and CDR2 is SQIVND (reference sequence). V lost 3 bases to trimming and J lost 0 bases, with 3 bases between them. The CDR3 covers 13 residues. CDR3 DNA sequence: TGTGCCAGTAGTATGAGTAGCAATCAGCCCCAGCATTTT. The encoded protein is CASSMSSNQPQHF.

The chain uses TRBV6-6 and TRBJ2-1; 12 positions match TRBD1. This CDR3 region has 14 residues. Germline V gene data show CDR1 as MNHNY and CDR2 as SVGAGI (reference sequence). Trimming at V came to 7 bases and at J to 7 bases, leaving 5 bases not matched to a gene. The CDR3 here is CASTRDRGLNEQFF. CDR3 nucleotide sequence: TGTGCCAGCACCCGGGACAGGGGGCTGAATGAGCAGTTCTTC.

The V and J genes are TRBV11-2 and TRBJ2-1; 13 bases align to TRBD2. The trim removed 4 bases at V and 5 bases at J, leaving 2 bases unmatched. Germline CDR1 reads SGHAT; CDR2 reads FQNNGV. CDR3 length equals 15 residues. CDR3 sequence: CASSSGLAGHNEQFF. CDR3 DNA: TGTGCCAGCAGCTCGGGACTAGCGGGACACAATGAGCAGTTCTTC.

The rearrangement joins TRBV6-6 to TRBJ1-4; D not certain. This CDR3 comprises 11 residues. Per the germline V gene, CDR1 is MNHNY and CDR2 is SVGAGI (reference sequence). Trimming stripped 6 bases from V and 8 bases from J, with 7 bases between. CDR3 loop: CASRFLEKLFF. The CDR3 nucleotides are TGTGCCAGCAGGTTTTTAGAAAAACTGTTTTTT.

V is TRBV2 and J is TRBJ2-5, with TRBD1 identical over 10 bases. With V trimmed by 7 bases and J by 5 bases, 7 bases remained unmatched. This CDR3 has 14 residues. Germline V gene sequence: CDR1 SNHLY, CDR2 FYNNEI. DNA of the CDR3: TGTGCCAGCACCCAGGACAGGGGGAGGGAGACCCAGTACTTC. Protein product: CASTQDRGRETQYF.

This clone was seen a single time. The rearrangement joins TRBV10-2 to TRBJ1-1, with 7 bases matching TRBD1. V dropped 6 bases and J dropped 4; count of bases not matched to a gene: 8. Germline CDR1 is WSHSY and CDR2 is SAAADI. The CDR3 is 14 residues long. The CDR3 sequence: CASRDPGGSTEAFF. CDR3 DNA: TGCGCCAGCAGGGATCCAGGGGGAAGCACTGAAGCTTTCTTT.

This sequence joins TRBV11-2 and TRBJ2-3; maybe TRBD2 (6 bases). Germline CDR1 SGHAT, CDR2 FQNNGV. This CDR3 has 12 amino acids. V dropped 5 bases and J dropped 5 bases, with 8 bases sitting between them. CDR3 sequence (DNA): TGTGCCAGCAGCCCCGGGGGAGATACGCAGTATTTT. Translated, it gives CASSPGGDTQYF.

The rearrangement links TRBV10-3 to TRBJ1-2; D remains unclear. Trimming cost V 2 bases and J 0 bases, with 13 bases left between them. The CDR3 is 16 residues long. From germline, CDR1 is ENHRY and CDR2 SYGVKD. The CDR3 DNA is TGTGCCATCAGTGAGCCCCGACGGAGCACTAACTATGGCTACACCTTC. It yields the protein CAISEPRRSTNYGYTF.

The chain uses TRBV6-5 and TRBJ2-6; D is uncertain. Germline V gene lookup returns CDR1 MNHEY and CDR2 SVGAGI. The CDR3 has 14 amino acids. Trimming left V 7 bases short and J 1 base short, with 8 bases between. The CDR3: CASMRSSGANVLTF. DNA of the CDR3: TGTGCCAGCATGAGGAGTTCTGGGGCCAACGTCCTGACTTTC.

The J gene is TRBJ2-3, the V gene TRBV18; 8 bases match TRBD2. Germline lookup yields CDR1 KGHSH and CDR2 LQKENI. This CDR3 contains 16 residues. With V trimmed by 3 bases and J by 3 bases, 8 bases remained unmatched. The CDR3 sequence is CASSPRPGLGTDTQYF. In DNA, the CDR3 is TGTGCCAGCTCACCGCGGCCGGGACTAGGAACAGATACGCAGTATTTT.

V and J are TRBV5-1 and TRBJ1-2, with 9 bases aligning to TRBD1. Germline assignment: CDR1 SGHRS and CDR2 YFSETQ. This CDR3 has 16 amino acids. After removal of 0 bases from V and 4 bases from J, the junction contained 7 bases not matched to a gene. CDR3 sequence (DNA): TGCGCCAGCAGCTTGGTAGGGGGACAGGGTACCTATGGCTACACCTTC. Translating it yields CASSLVGGQGTYGYTF.

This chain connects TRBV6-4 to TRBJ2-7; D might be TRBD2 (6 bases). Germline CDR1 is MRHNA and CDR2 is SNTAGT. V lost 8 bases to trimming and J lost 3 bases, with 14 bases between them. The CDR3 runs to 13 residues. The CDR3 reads CASGGNSHYEQYF. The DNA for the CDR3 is TGTGCCAGCGGGGGGAATAGCCACTACGAGCAGTACTTC.

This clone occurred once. The CDR3 protein is CATSTGTKNQPQHF. In DNA form, the CDR3 reads TGTGCCACCAGCACCGGGACAAAAAATCAGCCCCAGCATTTT. This chain joins TRBV15 and TRBJ1-5, with a tentative D call TRBD1 (6 bases). The CDR3 runs 14 residues. CDR1 and CDR2 (germline): LNHNV, YYDKDF (reference sequence). V gave up 4 bases and J gave up 4 bases, with 11 bases separating them.

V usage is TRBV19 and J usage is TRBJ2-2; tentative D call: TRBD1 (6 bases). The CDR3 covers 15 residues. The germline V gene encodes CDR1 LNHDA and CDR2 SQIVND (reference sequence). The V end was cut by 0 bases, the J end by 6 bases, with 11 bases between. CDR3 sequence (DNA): TGTGCCAGTAGTATAGACTCAGGGGCGGCCGGGGAGCTGTTTTTT. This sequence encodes CASSIDSGAAGELFF. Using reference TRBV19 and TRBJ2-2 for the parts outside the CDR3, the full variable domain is DGGITQSPKYLFRKEGQNVTLSCEQNLNHDAMYWYRQDPGQGLRLIYYSQIVNDFQKGDIAEGYSVSREKKESFPLTVTSAQKNPTAFYLCASSIDSGAAGELFFGEGSRLTVL.

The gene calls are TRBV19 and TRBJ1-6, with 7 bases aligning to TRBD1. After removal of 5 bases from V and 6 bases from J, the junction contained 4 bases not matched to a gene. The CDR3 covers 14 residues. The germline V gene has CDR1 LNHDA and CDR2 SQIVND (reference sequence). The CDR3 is CASSVGQFNSPLHF. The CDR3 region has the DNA TGTGCCAGTAGTGTGGGACAGTTTAATTCACCCCTCCACTTT.

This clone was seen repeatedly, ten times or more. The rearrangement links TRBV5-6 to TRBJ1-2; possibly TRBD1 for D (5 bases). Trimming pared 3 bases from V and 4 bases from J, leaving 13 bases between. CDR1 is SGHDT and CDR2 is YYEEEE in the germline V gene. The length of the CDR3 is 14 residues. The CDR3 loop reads CASSSPGFGYGYTF. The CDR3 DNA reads TGTGCCAGCAGCTCGCCAGGGTTTGGCTATGGCTACACCTTC.

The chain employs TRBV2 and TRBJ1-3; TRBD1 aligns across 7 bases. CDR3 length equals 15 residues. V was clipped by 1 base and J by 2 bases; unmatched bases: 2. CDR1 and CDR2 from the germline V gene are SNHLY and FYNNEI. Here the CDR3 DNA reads TGTGCCAGCAGTGAAGGGCAGGGGGCTGGAAACACCATATATTTT. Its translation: CASSEGQGAGNTIYF.

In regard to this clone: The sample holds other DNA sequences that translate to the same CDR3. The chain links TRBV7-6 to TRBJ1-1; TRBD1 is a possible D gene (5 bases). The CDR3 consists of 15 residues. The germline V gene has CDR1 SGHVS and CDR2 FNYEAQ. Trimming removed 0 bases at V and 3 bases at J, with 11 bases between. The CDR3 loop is CASSLAGPGDTEAFF. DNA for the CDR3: TGTGCCAGCAGCTTAGCTGGGCCGGGGGACACTGAAGCTTTCTTT.

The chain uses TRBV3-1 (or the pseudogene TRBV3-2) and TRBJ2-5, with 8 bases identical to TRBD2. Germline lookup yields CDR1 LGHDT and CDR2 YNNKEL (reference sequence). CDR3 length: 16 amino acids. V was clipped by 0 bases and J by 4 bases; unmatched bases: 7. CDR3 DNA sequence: TGTGCCAGCAGCCAAGATCCGGGAGGGGGACGAGAGACCCAGTACTTC. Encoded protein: CASSQDPGGGRETQYF.

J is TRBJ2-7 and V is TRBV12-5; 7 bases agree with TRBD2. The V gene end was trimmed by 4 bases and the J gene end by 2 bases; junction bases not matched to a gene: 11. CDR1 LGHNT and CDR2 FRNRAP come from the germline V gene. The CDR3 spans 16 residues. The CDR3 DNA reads TGTGCTAGTGGTTCCCAATCAATCCGGGGGGCCTACGAGCAGTACTTC. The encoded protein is CASGSQSIRGAYEQYF.

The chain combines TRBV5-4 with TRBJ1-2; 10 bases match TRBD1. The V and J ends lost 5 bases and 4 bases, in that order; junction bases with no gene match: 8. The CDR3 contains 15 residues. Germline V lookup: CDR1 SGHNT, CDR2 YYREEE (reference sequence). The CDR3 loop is CASRPGTGVSYGYTF. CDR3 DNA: TGTGCCAGCAGACCCGGGACAGGGGTTTCCTATGGCTACACCTTC.

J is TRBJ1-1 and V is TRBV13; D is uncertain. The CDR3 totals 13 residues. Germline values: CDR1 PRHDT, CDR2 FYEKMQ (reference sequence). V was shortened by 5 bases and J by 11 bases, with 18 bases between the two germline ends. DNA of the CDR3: TGTGCCAGCAGCCCCGGACTGCCTTGGGAGGCTTTCTTT. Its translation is CASSPGLPWEAFF.

The DNA of the CDR3 is TGTGCCAGTAGTACCACAGGGAATCCCAAAAACATTCAGTACTTC. It yields the protein CASSTTGNPKNIQYF. The chain combines TRBV19 with TRBJ2-4; D might be TRBD1 (6 bases). The CDR3 is made up of 15 amino acids. Germline loops: CDR1 LNHDA, CDR2 SQIVND (reference sequence). The V gene lost 4 bases and the J gene lost 2 bases, with 12 bases spanning the gap.